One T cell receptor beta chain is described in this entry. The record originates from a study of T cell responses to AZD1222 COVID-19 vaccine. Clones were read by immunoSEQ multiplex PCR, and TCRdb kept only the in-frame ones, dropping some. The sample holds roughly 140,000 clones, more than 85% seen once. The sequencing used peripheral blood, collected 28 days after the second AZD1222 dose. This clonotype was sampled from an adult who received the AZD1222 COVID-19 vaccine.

Here the CDR3 reads CASSAETDSYEQYF. The CDR3 region has the DNA TGTGCCAGCAGCGCCGAGACAGACTCCTACGAGCAGTACTTC. V is TRBV13 and J is TRBJ2-7; a possible D gene is TRBD1 (5 bases). Looked up from germline, CDR1 is PRHDT and CDR2 is FYEKMQ (reference sequence). V lost 5 bases, J lost 0 bases, and 11 bases lay in between. The CDR3 loop spans 14 amino acids.